These 24 T cell receptor beta chains share one sample of origin, sequenced in a study of T cells in Graves' hyperthyroidism and ophthalmopathy. RNA transcripts served as the template for amplifying TCR beta CDR3 regions. The TCR CDR3 was amplified in a first-round RT-PCR using the HTBI primer set. TCRdb itself ran the multiplex PCR reads through MiXCR, one entry per CDR3 protein. This sample yields under 550,000 distinct CDR3 sequences, of which about 20% are seen a single time; over 45% belongs to the top ten. Source material: blood. Source of these receptors: a man aged 35-49 years with Graves' ophthalmopathy.

This clonotype appeared a few times. This chain joins TRBV9 and TRBJ2-5, with 8 bases identical to TRBD2. The CDR3 contains 15 residues. J was trimmed by 5 bases and V by 4 bases; bases with no gene match: 10. Per the germline V gene, CDR1 is SGDLS and CDR2 is YYNGEE. CDR3 loop: CASSIIAGLGETQYF. The CDR3, as DNA: TGTGCCAGCAGCATAATAGCGGGACTAGGGGAGACCCAGTACTTC.

V gene TRBV27 combines with J gene TRBJ2-1; 7 bases line up with TRBD2. V was clipped by 3 bases and J by 8 bases; unmatched bases: 4. The CDR3 runs to 13 residues. Per germline, CDR1 MNHEY and CDR2 SMNVEV (reference sequence). The CDR3 spells CASSFSSGDEQFF. For the CDR3, the DNA is TGTGCCAGCAGTTTTTCAAGCGGGGATGAGCAGTTCTTC.

In its sample, this clonotype was seen once. V is TRBV5-1 and J is TRBJ2-3; TRBD1 is a possible D gene (5 bases). Trimming removed 1 base at V and 0 bases at J, with 12 bases between. Germline-derived CDR1 and CDR2 are SGHRS and YFSETQ. This CDR3 has 16 residues. The CDR3 sequence: CASSLQQATSTDTQYF. CDR3 bases: TGCGCCAGCAGCTTGCAACAGGCAACTAGCACAGATACGCAGTATTTT.

This clonotype appeared many times. The chain is built from TRBV20-1 and TRBJ2-1, with 11 bases identical to TRBD2. The CDR3 length is 17 residues. The ends lost 1 base at V and 3 bases at J; junction bases unmatched: 8. The germline V gene has CDR1 DFQATT and CDR2 SNEGSKA (reference sequence). CDR3 sequence (DNA): TGCAGTGCTAGAGGCCCTCTAGCGGGGGGCCACTACAATGAGCAGTTCTTC. Its protein product is CSARGPLAGGHYNEQFF.

This clonotype was seen many times. CDR3 residues: CSAPTTPGETQYF. The CDR3 DNA reads TGCAGTGCACCCACTACCCCCGGGGAGACCCAGTACTTC. The chain recombines TRBV20-1 with TRBJ2-5; D unclear. Trimming shortened V by 6 bases and J by 5 bases, and 16 bases separated the two germline ends. This CDR3 has 13 residues. From germline, CDR1 is DFQATT and CDR2 SNEGSKA (reference sequence).

This clonotype was counted a few times. This chain joins TRBV12-3 or TRBV12-4 and TRBJ2-3; D is perhaps TRBD1 or TRBD2 (6 bases each). This CDR3 is 16 amino acids long. V gave up 3 bases and J gave up 2 bases, with 15 bases separating them. The CDR3 DNA sequence: TGTGCCAGCAGTTTTTGGGGGGCTCCTATCACAGATACGCAGTATTTT. Translation gives CASSFWGAPITDTQYF.

J is TRBJ1-5 and V is TRBV2; 7 bases align to TRBD1. Germline trimming cut 4 bases from V and 1 base from J; bases unmatched to any gene: 19. Germline V gene sequence: CDR1 SNHLY, CDR2 FYNNEI. This CDR3 spans 20 amino acids. CDR3 nucleotides: TGTGCCAGCAGTGGAATTTGGCGGGACAGTGGGTTTCGGAGCAATCAGCCCCAGCATTTT. Its translation is CASSGIWRDSGFRSNQPQHF.

The chain employs TRBV12-3 or TRBV12-4 and TRBJ2-1, with 10 bases fitting TRBD2. With 6 bases clipped from V and 7 bases from J, the junction kept 6 bases outside the gene matches. This CDR3 is built from 14 residues. CDR3 in amino acids: CASSPGTSANEQFF. CDR3 in DNA: TGTGCCAGCAGCCCCGGGACTAGCGCTAATGAGCAGTTCTTC.

This clonotype was seen a handful of times. The CDR3 region has the DNA TGCGCCAGCAGCCGTCGCTGGGCCAACACCGGGGAGCTGTTTTTT. Translated, it gives CASSRRWANTGELFF. This sequence joins TRBV4-3 and TRBJ2-2; D is undetermined. CDR1 is LGHNA, CDR2 YSLEER, per germline. This CDR3 spans 15 amino acids. V gave up 4 bases and J gave up 2 bases, with 11 bases separating them.

V is TRBV7-9 and J is TRBJ2-7; TRBD2 matches 7 bases. The J segment lost 9 bases and the V segment lost 5 bases, leaving 16 bases of the junction unmatched. This CDR3 is 15 amino acids long. The germline CDR1 and CDR2 sequences are SEHNR and FQNEAQ (reference sequence). The CDR3 loop is CASSPPGGGYEMQYF. The CDR3 nucleotides read TGTGCCAGCAGCCCCCCGGGGGGAGGATATGAAATGCAGTACTTC.

This clonotype came up a few times. This chain joins TRBV5-1 and TRBJ2-2; D remains unclear. The CDR3 length is 13 residues. CDR1 and CDR2 from the germline V gene are SGHRS and YFSETQ. V was cut by 5 bases and J by 5 bases, with 10 bases left in between. The CDR3 nucleotides are TGCGCCAGCAGGATTGACTCAACCGGGGAGCTGTTTTTT. Its protein is CASRIDSTGELFF. The full variable domain, in which reference TRBV5-1 and TRBJ2-2 provide the parts outside the CDR3, is KAGVTQTPRYLIKTRGQQVTLSCSPISGHRSVSWYQQTPGQGLQFLFEYFSETQRNKGNFPGRFSGRQFSNSRSEMNVSTLELGDSALYLCASRIDSTGELFFGEGSRLTVL.

The V call is TRBV6-2 or TRBV6-3, the J call TRBJ2-5; 12 bases fit TRBD2. CDR3 length: 15 amino acids. V lost 6 bases, J lost 5 bases, and 7 bases stayed unmatched. CDR1 is MNHEY and CDR2 is SVGEGT in the germline V gene. The CDR3 sequence: CASSLAGGGEETQYF. CDR3 DNA: TGTGCCAGCAGCCTAGCGGGAGGGGGGGAGGAGACCCAGTACTTC.

There are a few counts of this clonotype. This chain uses TRBV6-1 with TRBJ1-5, with D maybe TRBD1 (5 bases). V was clipped by 6 bases and J by 4 bases, with 16 bases between them. The germline gives CDR1 MNHNS, CDR2 SASEGT. The CDR3 is 15 amino acids. CDR3 sequence: CASSSDPAGNQPQHF. Written as DNA, the CDR3 is TGTGCCAGCAGCTCAGACCCGGCAGGGAATCAGCCCCAGCATTTT.

The genes are TRBV20-1 and TRBJ1-4; TRBD1 matches at 7 bases. The CDR3 totals 14 residues. Germline V CDR1 and CDR2: DFQATT, SNEGSKA (reference sequence). The junction had 9 bases not matched to a gene; V was cut back by 6 bases and J by 5 bases. The CDR3 DNA reads TGCAGTGCCCGGACCGGGACAGTGAATGAAAAACTGTTTTTT. It is translated as CSARTGTVNEKLFF.

This clonotype was seen ten or more times. The rearrangement links TRBV11-2 to TRBJ2-5; the D is unclear. This CDR3 region has 13 residues. Germline CDR1 and CDR2: SGHAT and FQNNGV. Trimming stripped 4 bases from V and 1 base from J, with 7 bases between. CDR3: CASSSRVQETQYF. CDR3 nucleotides: TGTGCCAGCAGCTCTAGGGTCCAAGAGACCCAGTACTTC.

This clonotype was seen at least ten times. The V gene is TRBV6-1, the J gene TRBJ1-1, with 7 positions matching TRBD1. In germline, CDR1 is MNHNS, CDR2 SASEGT. Trimming cost V 5 bases and J 1 base; bases outside gene matches: 13. CDR3 length: 17 amino acids. The CDR3 nucleotides read TGTGCCAGCAGTAGGACAGGTGTTGGACCATCGAACACTGAAGCTTTCTTT. Amino acid sequence: CASSRTGVGPSNTEAFF.

The table lists this clonotype with a few counts. V usage is TRBV29-1 and J usage is TRBJ2-3, with 9 bases aligning to TRBD2. J was trimmed by 4 bases and V by 5 bases; bases with no gene match: 7. The CDR3 totals 14 residues. The germline V gene encodes CDR1 SQVTM and CDR2 ANQGSEA. CDR3 nucleotides: TGCAGCGTTAATCCGGGACTAGCTGCAGATACGCAGTATTTT. Encoded protein: CSVNPGLAADTQYF.

With regard to this clonotype: A much larger clonotype is one base distant, so this may be a read error. The chain joins TRBV28 to TRBJ2-7; 9 bases are a match to TRBD2. The germline V gene has CDR1 MDHEN and CDR2 SYDVKM. CDR3 length equals 16 residues. The CDR3 region has the DNA TGTGCCAGCAGCCGAACCGCGGGAGGGATCTCCTACAAGCAGTACTTC. Its protein is CASSRTAGGISYKQYF.

This clonotype appeared a few times. This chain connects TRBV28 to TRBJ2-1; 9 nucleotides line up with TRBD1. Germline V CDR1 and CDR2: MDHEN, SYDVKM. The CDR3 covers 15 residues. V was pared by 6 bases and J by 4 bases, with 7 bases of the junction left unmatched. The CDR3, as DNA: TGTGCCAGCAGCGACCAGGGACAGGGATACAATGAGCAGTTCTTC. Translated: CASSDQGQGYNEQFF.

The chain's CDR3 is CASSLGPGLAGGVYEQYF. The CDR3 DNA sequence: TGTGCCAGCAGCTTGGGTCCGGGACTAGCGGGAGGGGTCTACGAGCAGTACTTC. The chain is built from TRBV11-2 and TRBJ2-7; 16 bases line up with TRBD2. CDR3 length: 18 amino acids. With V trimmed by 3 bases and J by 3 bases, 8 bases remained unmatched. CDR1 and CDR2 from the germline V gene are SGHAT and FQNNGV.

This chain links TRBV7-2 with TRBJ2-6; 11 bases fit TRBD1. The CDR3 extends over 16 amino acids. Germline trimming cut 6 bases from V and 2 bases from J; bases unmatched to any gene: 3. From germline, CDR1 is SGHTA and CDR2 FQGNSA. CDR3 sequence (DNA): TGTGCCAGCAGGAGGACAGGGGGCGCTGGGGCCAACGTCCTGACTTTC. Amino acids: CASRRTGGAGANVLTF.

A few counts support this clonotype. Likely a read error: the CDR3 ends without its conserved phenylalanine or tryptophan. The CDR3 loop is CASSRDTISYEQYL. In DNA, the CDR3 is TGTGCCAGCAGCCGGGACACAATTTCCTACGAGCAGTACCTC. The chain uses TRBV3-1 and TRBJ2-7; a weak D match, TRBD1 (6 bases). The CDR3 extends over 14 amino acids. Germline V lookup: CDR1 LGHDT, CDR2 YNNKEL (reference sequence). V was shortened by 4 bases and J by 1 base, with 11 bases between the two germline ends.

This clonotype was found a few times. This CDR3 is CATDEWDRGFRGYTF. The CDR3 bases are TGTGCCACCGACGAGTGGGACAGGGGGTTTCGTGGCTACACCTTC. The chain combines TRBV5-4 with TRBJ1-2; 11 positions agree with TRBD1. J was trimmed by 7 bases and V by 9 bases; bases with no gene match: 14. From germline, CDR1 is SGHNT and CDR2 YYREEE (reference sequence). This CDR3 has 15 residues.

V is TRBV20-1 and J is TRBJ2-7; 10 bases line up with TRBD2. The CDR3 runs 14 residues. Germline loops: CDR1 DFQATT, CDR2 SNEGSKA (reference sequence). Trimming took 4 bases from V and 5 from J; bases not matched to a gene: 8. CDR3 protein: CSAKRGGPVDEQYF. DNA of the CDR3: TGCAGTGCTAAGCGGGGGGGCCCCGTTGACGAGCAGTACTTC.